A selection of T cell receptor beta chains follows, all from one sample in a study of OX40 agonist ivuxolimab in advanced cancers. The data were produced by immunoSEQ multiplex PCR, yet TCRdb's version contains in-frame clones alone and is incomplete. The table lists some 100,000 clones, 94% of them singletons. The source material was CD4+ or CD8+ T cells sorted from blood, sampled in a trial of the OX40 agonist ivuxolimab. Receptors originate from an adult with an advanced solid tumor such as melanoma, head and neck, liver or kidney cancer. Both conserved end residues are part of each CDR3. Fields, in order: D gene, V gene, clone size, J gene, CDR3 DNA, CDR3 protein. D genes are given only for firm matches. Clone size appears in some rows only: once, few, many, or a class for an expanded clone.

TRBD1	TRBV6-5	once	TRBJ2-7	TGTGCCAGCAGCTTGGGACAGCGCTCCTACGAGCAGTACTTC	CASSLGQRSYEQYF
.	TRBV7-9	few	TRBJ1-1	TGTGCCAGCAGCTTAGACGGGTACTCTGAAGCTTTCTTT	CASSLDGYSEAFF
.	TRBV4-1	.	TRBJ2-7	TGCGCCAGCAGCCGCCTCGGGGGCTTCGACGAGCAGTACTTC	CASSRLGGFDEQYF
.	TRBV19	.	TRBJ1-2	TGTGCCAGTAGTATAGAGGCAGGGGCGGGCTACACCTTC	CASSIEAGAGYTF
TRBD2	TRBV27	.	TRBJ2-3	TGTGCCAGCAGTTTAGGGGGGGGTATACAGTATTTT	CASSLGGGIQYF
.	TRBV5-6	.	TRBJ2-5	TGTGCCAGCAGCTTGGCGACGGCCCAAGAGACCCAGTACTTC	CASSLATAQETQYF
.	TRBV25-1	few	TRBJ1-5	TGTGCCAGCAGTGAAGGGGCAGATCCCAATCAGCCCCAGCATTTT	CASSEGADPNQPQHF
.	TRBV7-6	.	TRBJ2-3	TGTGCCAGCAGCTTAGAGGCCCAATCCAGCACAGATACGCAGTATTTT	CASSLEAQSSTDTQYF
TRBD1	TRBV7-9	.	TRBJ1-1	TGTGCCAGCAACGGACAGGAAGTGAACACTGAAGCTTTCTTT	CASNGQEVNTEAFF
TRBD1	TRBV2	once	TRBJ2-5	TGTGCCAGCGCGGACAGGGGGTTTGAAGAGACCCAGTACTTC	CASADRGFEETQYF
.	TRBV30	.	TRBJ2-7	TGTGCCTGGAGTCGAGGATATGAGCAGTACTTC	CAWSRGYEQYF
.	TRBV13	.	TRBJ2-7	TGTGCCAGCAGCTTTAGGACAGCGGCCTACGAGCAGTACTTC	CASSFRTAAYEQYF
.	TRBV6-1	.	TRBJ1-5	TGTGCCAGCAGTGAGCGGGGGGCTGGCAATCAGCCCCAGCATTTT	CASSERGAGNQPQHF
TRBD2	TRBV7-9	.	TRBJ2-1	TGTGCCAGCAGCCATTTGGGAGGGAGGGCCTTAGATGAGCAGTTCTTC	CASSHLGGRALDEQFF
.	TRBV14	.	TRBJ2-3	TGTGCCAGCAGCCAAGTTGCCCCCGATACGCAGTATTTT	CASSQVAPDTQYF
TRBD1	TRBV7-9	.	TRBJ2-1	TGTGCCAGCAGCCCAACCGGGACAGGGGTTGAGCAGTTCTTC	CASSPTGTGVEQFF
.	TRBV27	.	TRBJ2-7	TGTGCCAGCAGTTTAAACCCGGCAGGGGCGGGCGAGCAGTACTTC	CASSLNPAGAGEQYF
.	TRBV6-1	few	TRBJ1-1	TGTGCCAGCAGTGAGTTCCAGGGGATCACTGAAGCTTTCTTT	CASSEFQGITEAFF
.	TRBV5-5	.	TRBJ2-7	TGTGCCAGCAGTTACCGCTACGAGCAGTACTTC	CASSYRYEQYF
TRBD2	TRBV2	.	TRBJ2-1	TGTGCCAGCAGGGGGAACGGACTAGCGGGAGCCAATGAGCAGTTCTTC	CASRGNGLAGANEQFF
.	TRBV28	.	TRBJ1-1	TGTGCCAGCAGTCCCTGGATATACACTGAAGCTTTCTTT	CASSPWIYTEAFF
.	TRBV5-1	.	TRBJ2-7	TGCGCCAGCAGCTTTGCCGGGACCGACTCCTACGAGCAGTACTTC	CASSFAGTDSYEQYF
.	TRBV28	.	TRBJ2-1	TGTGCCAGCAGGCTGGGGTTGAATGAGCAGTTCTTC	CASRLGLNEQFF
.	TRBV4-3	.	TRBJ2-2	TGCGCCAGCAGCCAACGTTTGGCTAGGGGGGGGTACACCGGGGAGCTGTTTTTT	CASSQRLARGGYTGELFF
TRBD1	TRBV27	.	TRBJ2-7	TGTGCCAGCCGAAACGACAGGGAAAGTTACGAGCAGTACTTC	CASRNDRESYEQYF
TRBD1	TRBV11-3	.	TRBJ2-7	TGTGCCAGCAGCTGTTGCAGGGGGATCCTTTTGGACTACGAGCAGTACTTC	CASSCCRGILLDYEQYF
TRBD1	TRBV9	.	TRBJ2-7	TGTGCCAGCAGTACGGGACAGGGGGGCGAGCAGTACTTC	CASSTGQGGEQYF
.	TRBV20-1	.	TRBJ2-2	TGCAGTGCTTCCGGGGCCGGGGAGCTGTTTTTT	CSASGAGELFF
.	TRBV5-4	.	TRBJ2-7	TGTGCCAGCAGCTTTTCGTCCTACGAGCAGTACTTC	CASSFSSYEQYF